This is a list of T cell receptor beta chains from one sample in a study of shared clonotypes between healthy human individuals. Profiled with immunoSEQ multiplex PCR; TCRdb holds only in-frame clones, not every one. This table has about 1.5 million clones, 95% to 99% appearing once. Sequences were obtained from naive CD4+ T cells sorted from blood. Receptors were obtained from a man aged 25-45 years in good health. CDR3s include the opening cysteine and the closing phenylalanine or tryptophan. A D gene is named only where the DNA matches it firmly.

TRBJ1-1 TRBD1 TRBV19 TGTGCCAGTAGTATGGGCAGGGGGCGTTTCGTGACTGAAGCTTTCTTT CASSMGRGRFVTEAFF
TRBJ1-4 NA TRBV12-2 TGTGCAAGTCGTCCAGGCGTTCCTGATGAAAAACTGTTTTTT CASRPGVPDEKLFF
TRBJ2-1 TRBD2 TRBV7-9 TGTGCCAGCAGCTTCCCCCAGGGGCGGGAGGGCTACAATGAGCAGTTCTTC CASSFPQGREGYNEQFF
TRBJ2-7 NA TRBV2 TGTGCCAGCACCAAAAATCTAGGTTCCCACGAGCAGTACTTC CASTKNLGSHEQYF
TRBJ1-5 TRBD1 TRBV2 TGTGCCAGCAGCCCCGGACAGGGGATCAGCAATCAGCCCCAGCATTTT CASSPGQGISNQPQHF
TRBJ2-7 NA TRBV2 TGTGCCAGCAGGCCTGCTAGTGGCCTTTACGAGCAGTACTTC CASRPASGLYEQYF
TRBJ2-7 NA TRBV10-1 TGCGCCAGCAGTGAGGGAGTAGGGACCTACGAGCAGTACTTC CASSEGVGTYEQYF
TRBJ2-7 TRBD2 TRBV5-5 TGTGCCAGCAGCCCCGGACTAGCGGGAGGGCCCCGCTCCTACGAGCAGTACTTC CASSPGLAGGPRSYEQYF
TRBJ2-1 TRBD2 TRBV19 TGTGCCAGTAGTAGGACTAGCGGGAGATCCAATGAGCAGTTCTTC CASSRTSGRSNEQFF
TRBJ2-7 TRBD1 TRBV6-1 TGTGCCAGCAGTACTCCGGGACAGGGGGCCTACGAGCAGTACTTC CASSTPGQGAYEQYF
TRBJ1-4 NA TRBV2 TGTGCCAGCAACTCAGAACGAGGGCTAGGAGAAAAACTGTTTTTT CASNSERGLGEKLFF
TRBJ2-7 NA TRBV27 TGTGCCAGCAGGGCCACGACATACGAGCAGTACTTC CASRATTYEQYF
TRBJ2-1 TRBD2 TRBV4-2 TGTGCCAGCAGCGCGGGACTAGAGACCTACAATGAGCAGTTCTTC CASSAGLETYNEQFF
TRBJ1-1 NA TRBV29-1 TGCAGCGTTGATCCTAGGACACGTAACATGAACACTGAAGCTTTCTTT CSVDPRTRNMNTEAFF
TRBJ2-7 NA TRBV5-8 TGTGCCAGCATCCAGCTCCAGGTTCACTACGAGCAGTACTTC CASIQLQVHYEQYF
TRBJ2-1 TRBD1 TRBV7-2 TGTGCCAGCAGGACAGACAGGGGCCCCGATGAGCAGTTCTTC CASRTDRGPDEQFF
TRBJ1-2 NA TRBV6-6 TGTGCCAGCAGTCCCGGGGTCGGGGCGATCTATGGCTACACCTTC CASSPGVGAIYGYTF
TRBJ2-1 NA TRBV18 TGTGCCAGCTCACCTACGCGTAGTTACAATGAGCAGTTCTTC CASSPTRSYNEQFF
TRBJ1-5 TRBD1 TRBV7-2 TGTGCCAGCAGCCTCCATGGGACAGGGCCTTATCGGCCCCAGCATTTT CASSLHGTGPYRPQHF
TRBJ1-5 NA TRBV4-2 TGTGCCAGCAGCTCAACAGGGTCGCATCAGCCCCAGCATTTT CASSSTGSHQPQHF